What follows are 26 T cell receptor beta chains derived from one specimen sequenced in a study of T-cell reconstitution after alpha-beta-depleted transplantation in children. During its preparation, the TCRbeta library received unique molecular identifiers. Via MiXCR, TCRdb re-called the PCR reads, giving one row per CDR3 protein. The sample includes about 350,000 distinct CDR3 sequences, around 15% of them seen just once. Here the sequenced sample was PBMCs, mostly from graft donor cells, taken 360 days after TCRalphabeta/CD19-depleted stem cell transplant. These receptors all stem from a male patient between 2 and 10 years old who had a stem cell transplant for acute lymphoblastic leukemia, so the T cells may come from the graft donor.

This clonotype was seen many times. The rearrangement joins TRBV20-1 to TRBJ1-2; no reliable D call. This CDR3 spans 10 amino acids. Germline-derived CDR1 and CDR2 are DFQATT and SNEGSKA (reference sequence). Trimming took off 4 bases at V and 5 bases at J, with 5 bases between the two ends. The CDR3 sequence is CSANQYGYTF. The CDR3 DNA sequence: TGCAGTGCTAACCAGTATGGCTACACCTTC.

In this sample, this clonotype turned up many times. V usage is TRBV12-3 or TRBV12-4 and J usage is TRBJ2-6; D may be TRBD1 or TRBD2 (5 bases each). Deletions cut 5 bases from V and 12 bases from J, with 14 bases between. The CDR3 runs 13 residues. The CDR3 DNA reads as TGTGCCAGCAGTCTCCGGGGCTCCCGCGTCCTGACTTTC. It is translated as CASSLRGSRVLTF.

About this clonotype itself: Possible read error: a much larger clone is one base away. V usage is TRBV12-3 or TRBV12-4 and J usage is TRBJ2-7; 10 positions match TRBD2. This CDR3 is built from 14 residues. V shed 2 bases, J shed 6 bases, and the junction held 4 bases outside the gene matches. CDR3 DNA sequence: TGTGCCAGCAGTTTAAGGACTAGCGGAGGCGAGCAGTACGTC. This codes for CASSLRTSGGEQYV.

This clonotype has a count of ten or more. No DNA is shown, since the ends of the CDR3 on it are uncertain; the CDR3 is the one TCRdb lists. The V and J genes are TRBV6-5 and TRBJ2-7. Germline-derived CDR1 and CDR2 are MNHEY and SVGAGI. The CDR3 extends over 12 residues, inclusive of both ends. CDR3 loop: CASRVASGSLYF.

This clonotype came up many times. This chain joins TRBV9 and TRBJ1-2, with 7 bases identical to TRBD1. The ends lost 0 bases at V and 2 bases at J; junction bases unmatched: 1. This CDR3 is 14 amino acids long. The germline CDR1 and CDR2 sequences are SGDLS and YYNGEE. The CDR3 loop is CASSVGGQNYGYTF. CDR3 DNA: TGTGCCAGCAGCGTAGGGGGACAGAACTATGGCTACACCTTC.

The chain carries TRBV19 and TRBJ2-1; 11 bases align to TRBD2. The CDR3 consists of 15 residues. CDR1 LNHDA and CDR2 SQIVND come from the germline V gene (reference sequence). The trim removed 1 base at V and 8 bases at J, leaving 4 bases unmatched. CDR3: CASSIASGRTDEQFF. CDR3 coding DNA: TGTGCCAGTAGTATAGCTAGCGGGAGGACCGATGAGCAGTTCTTC.

This clonotype was seen more than once but under ten times. V and J are TRBV21-1 and TRBJ1-1; the D call of TRBD1 is as the table states it, not checked on the DNA. TRBV21-1 is a recognized pseudogene. The CDR3 is 15 amino acids. The CDR3 coding sequence is TGTGCCAGCAGCCCGCCGGGGACCGAGGGCACTGAAGCTTTCTTT. It translates to CASSPPGTEGTEAFF.

This clonotype was detected once. The V and J genes are TRBV18 and TRBJ1-5; no clear D. V was pared by 6 bases and J by 0 bases, with 12 bases between. The CDR3 spans 15 residues. CDR1 is KGHSH, CDR2 LQKENI, per germline. The CDR3 DNA reads TGTGCCAGCTCCCTCAGCGCGGGTAGCAATCAGCCCCAGCATTTT. Its translation is CASSLSAGSNQPQHF.

There are a few counts of this clonotype. The chain joins TRBV5-1 to TRBJ2-1; no reliable D call. V was shortened by 3 bases and J by 6 bases, with 10 bases between the two germline ends. Germline CDR1 is SGHRS and CDR2 is YFSETQ. This CDR3 has 13 residues. The DNA for the CDR3 is TGCGCCAGCAGCTCGTTGTTAGGCAATGAGCAGTTCTTC. This translates into CASSSLLGNEQFF.

This clonotype was found many times. This chain's CDR3 is CSAHRVNEQYF. The CDR3 bases are TGCAGTGCTCACAGGGTCAATGAGCAGTACTTC. The chain couples TRBV20-1 to TRBJ2-7; a possible D gene is TRBD1 (6 bases). Germline values: CDR1 DFQATT, CDR2 SNEGSKA (reference sequence). The CDR3 has 11 amino acids. Trimming removed 5 bases at V and 7 bases at J, with 12 bases between.

The chain employs TRBV20-1 and TRBJ2-5; tentative D call: TRBD2 (5 bases). This CDR3 is 13 amino acids long. The germline V gene encodes CDR1 DFQATT and CDR2 SNEGSKA (reference sequence). Trimming shortened V by 3 bases and J by 5 bases, and 13 bases separated the two germline ends. The CDR3 loop is CSARAAAGETQYF. In nucleotides, the CDR3 is TGCAGTGCTAGGGCGGCGGCGGGCGAGACCCAGTACTTC.

This sequence joins TRBV28 and TRBJ1-2; no firm D call. Germline CDR1 and CDR2: MDHEN and SYDVKM. The length of the CDR3 is 12 residues. V lost 3 bases and J lost 3, with 5 bases in between. The chain's CDR3 is CASSFPDYGYTF. DNA for the CDR3: TGTGCCAGCAGTTTTCCGGACTATGGCTACACCTTC.

The CDR3 DNA reads TGTGCCAGCAGTTACGGGACTAGCGGGAGGGCCGGTGAGCAGTTCTTC. Encoded protein: CASSYGTSGRAGEQFF. V and J are TRBV6-5 and TRBJ2-1, with 16 bases lining up with TRBD2. From germline, CDR1 is MNHEY and CDR2 SVGAGI. The CDR3 contains 16 residues. V shed 2 bases, J shed 9 bases, and the junction held 4 bases outside the gene matches.

The V and J genes are TRBV2 and TRBJ1-2; D gene uncertain. Trimming stripped 2 bases from V and 2 bases from J, with 9 bases between. The CDR3 totals 14 residues. Germline V lookup: CDR1 SNHLY, CDR2 FYNNEI. CDR3 sequence: CASSEQLSNYGYTF. CDR3 DNA: TGTGCCAGCAGTGAACAGCTCTCAAACTATGGCTACACCTTC.

Only a few counts were recorded for this clonotype. This chain connects TRBV20-1 to TRBJ1-1; D uncertain. CDR1 is DFQATT and CDR2 is SNEGSKA in the germline V gene (reference sequence). The CDR3 loop spans 13 amino acids. Trimming stripped 3 bases from V and 6 bases from J, with 14 bases between. The DNA for the CDR3 is TGCAGTGCTAGGAGAGTGCTGTTGGCTGAAGCTTTCTTT. Its protein product is CSARRVLLAEAFF.

This clonotype was seen only a few times. The CDR3 region is CSPRQGPGGSIQYF. Here the CDR3 DNA reads TGCAGTCCCAGACAGGGGCCCGGCGGAAGCATTCAGTACTTC. This chain connects TRBV20-1 to TRBJ2-4; 8 bases fit TRBD1. After removal of 8 bases from V and 9 bases from J, the junction contained 15 bases not matched to a gene. Germline CDR1 and CDR2: DFQATT and SNEGSKA (reference sequence). The CDR3 is 14 amino acids.

In its sample, this clonotype was seen a few times. The chain couples TRBV5-1 to TRBJ2-3; perhaps TRBD1 as D (5 bases). The CDR3 contains 12 residues. CDR1 is SGHRS, CDR2 YFSETQ, per germline. The ends were cut back, 0 bases at V and 6 bases at J, with 5 bases in the middle. The CDR3 sequence: CASSLDRDTQYF. The CDR3 nucleotides are TGCGCCAGCAGCTTGGACAGGGATACGCAGTATTTT.

This clonotype was observed many times. The CDR3 sequence is CASSIPGTGELFF. DNA for the CDR3: TGTGCCAGCAGCATTCCGGGAACCGGGGAGCTGTTTTTT. The chain uses TRBV7-3 and TRBJ2-2; a weak D match, TRBD2 (5 bases). The germline V gene has CDR1 SGHTA and CDR2 FQGTGA. Trimming pared 5 bases from V and 5 bases from J, leaving 9 bases between. The CDR3 length is 13 residues.

The rearrangement links TRBV20-1 to TRBJ1-6; D is uncertain. The CDR3 has 13 residues. Germline V gives CDR1 DFQATT, CDR2 SNEGSKA (reference sequence). V was trimmed by 3 bases and J by 7 bases, leaving 10 bases between them. The CDR3 protein is CSASPALNSPLHF. CDR3 bases: TGCAGTGCTAGCCCGGCACTAAATTCACCCCTCCACTTT.

This clonotype was seen only a few times. The chain is built from TRBV25-1 and TRBJ1-5; D may be TRBD1 (5 bases). Trimming removed 3 bases at V and 6 bases at J, with 6 bases between. Germline V lookup: CDR1 MGHDK, CDR2 SYGVNS. CDR3 length: 12 residues. The CDR3 DNA follows: TGTGCCAGCAGTGACGGGGCTCAGCCCCAGCATTTT. The encoded protein is CASSDGAQPQHF.

This clonotype has a count of ten or more. The rearrangement joins TRBV20-1 to TRBJ2-3; D is unresolved. The CDR3 covers 11 residues. Trimming stripped 3 bases from V and 6 bases from J, with 7 bases between. Germline CDR1 and CDR2: DFQATT and SNEGSKA (reference sequence). The CDR3: CSASVLDTQYF. The CDR3 nucleotides read TGCAGTGCTAGTGTTCTCGATACGCAGTATTTT.

The chain carries TRBV7-9 and TRBJ1-2; D unclear. The CDR3 is made up of 14 amino acids. Between the trimmed V and J ends, which lost 1 base and 4 bases, there was a span of 10 bases. Per germline, CDR1 SEHNR and CDR2 FQNEAQ (reference sequence). CDR3 amino acids: CASSLGRDGYGYTF. CDR3 nucleotide sequence: TGTGCCAGCAGCTTAGGGAGAGATGGCTATGGCTACACCTTC.

The CDR3 spells CASSPGLNYEQYF. As DNA, the CDR3 is TGTGCCAGCAGCCCCGGACTAAACTACGAGCAGTACTTC. The chain links TRBV7-9 to TRBJ2-7, with D perhaps matching TRBD2 (6 bases). Per the germline V gene, CDR1 is SEHNR and CDR2 is FQNEAQ (reference sequence). Trimming took off 5 bases at V and 3 bases at J, with 11 bases between the two ends. CDR3 length equals 13 residues. The entire variable domain, with the rest obtained from reference TRBV7-9 and TRBJ2-7, is as follows: DTGVSQNPRHKITKRGQNVTFRCDPISEHNRLYWYRQTLGQGPEFLTYFQNEAQLEKSRLLSDRFSAERPKGSFSTLEIQRTEQGDSAMYLCASSPGLNYEQYFGPGTRLTVT.

This clonotype was seen repeatedly, ten times or more. This chain connects TRBV28 to TRBJ2-2; a possible D gene is TRBD2 (6 bases). CDR1 MDHEN and CDR2 SYDVKM come from the germline V gene. Trimming took 10 bases from V and 6 from J, leaving 15 bases between them. CDR3 length equals 13 residues. For the CDR3, the DNA is TGTGCCACTCTATTCTCGGGAGCCGGGGAGCTGTTTTTT. Translation: CATLFSGAGELFF. Drawing the rest from reference TRBV28 and TRBJ2-2, the complete variable domain is DVKVTQSSRYLVKRTGEKVFLECVQDMDHENMFWYRQDPGLGLRLIYFSYDVKMKEKGDIPEGYSVSREKKERFSLILESASTNQTSMYLCATLFSGAGELFFGEGSRLTVL.

The chain is built from TRBV10-3 and TRBJ2-1; TRBD2 aligns across 10 bases. Germline V lookup: CDR1 ENHRY, CDR2 SYGVKD. V lost 4 bases and J lost 5; bases outside the gene matches: 8. The CDR3 runs to 16 residues. The CDR3 spells CAISVYTSGIHNEQFF. The CDR3 coding sequence is TGTGCCATCAGTGTTTATACTAGCGGGATCCACAATGAGCAGTTCTTC.

This clonotype showed up many times. This chain links TRBV28 with TRBJ2-6; no definite D call. The CDR3 is 15 amino acids. V dropped 6 bases and J dropped 0 bases, with 9 bases sitting between them. Germline values: CDR1 MDHEN, CDR2 SYDVKM. The DNA for the CDR3 is TGTGCCAGCAGCTTCGGGTTCTCTGGGGCCAACGTCCTGACTTTC. Translation: CASSFGFSGANVLTF. The variable domain in full, completed from reference TRBV28 and TRBJ2-6, reads DVKVTQSSRYLVKRTGEKVFLECVQDMDHENMFWYRQDPGLGLRLIYFSYDVKMKEKGDIPEGYSVSREKKERFSLILESASTNQTSMYLCASSFGFSGANVLTFGAGSRLTVL.